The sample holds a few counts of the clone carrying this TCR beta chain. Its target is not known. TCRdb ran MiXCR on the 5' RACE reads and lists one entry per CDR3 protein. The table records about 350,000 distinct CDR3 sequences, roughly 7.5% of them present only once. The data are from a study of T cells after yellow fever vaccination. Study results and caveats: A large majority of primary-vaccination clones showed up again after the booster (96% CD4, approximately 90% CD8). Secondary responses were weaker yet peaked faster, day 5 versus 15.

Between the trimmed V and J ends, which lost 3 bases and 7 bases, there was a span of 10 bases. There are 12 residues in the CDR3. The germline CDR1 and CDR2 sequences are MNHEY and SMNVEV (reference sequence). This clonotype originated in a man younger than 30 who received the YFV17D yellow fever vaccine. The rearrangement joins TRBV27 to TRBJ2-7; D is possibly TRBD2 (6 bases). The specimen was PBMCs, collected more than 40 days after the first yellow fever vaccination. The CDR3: CASSFLRGEQYF. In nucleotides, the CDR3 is TGTGCCAGCAGTTTTCTACGGGGGGAGCAGTACTTC.